Below, 22 T cell receptor beta chains from the same sample are listed, as sequenced in a study of cytomegalovirus exposure and HLA in healthy donors. Clones were read by immunoSEQ multiplex PCR, and TCRdb kept only the in-frame ones, dropping some. The data contain 100,000 to 120,000 clones, roughly 84% of them singletons. Sequencing was carried out using PBMCs. The receptors shown here come from a woman aged 18-29 years in good health and CMV-seronegative.

The chain joins TRBV5-1 to TRBJ2-7; D is unresolved. This CDR3 spans 14 amino acids. Trimming removed 2 bases at V and 2 bases at J, with 11 bases between. Germline CDR1 is SGHRS and CDR2 is YFSETQ. The chain's CDR3 is CASSFLDGAYEQYF. The CDR3 DNA reads TGCGCCAGCAGCTTTTTAGACGGAGCCTACGAGCAGTACTTC.

The genes are TRBV9 and TRBJ2-3; a weak D match, TRBD2 (5 bases). The CDR3 length is 14 residues. V lost 2 bases and J 2 bases, leaving 9 bases between the germline ends. CDR1 is SGDLS, CDR2 YYNGEE, per germline. The CDR3 reads CASSVTSYTDTQYF. The CDR3, as DNA: TGTGCCAGCAGCGTTACTAGTTACACAGATACGCAGTATTTT.

Comment on this clone: One end of the junction does not line up with germline, which may come from a read error. The chain is built from TRBV5-1 and TRBJ2-7, with 7 bases that match TRBD1. Germline values: CDR1 SGHRS, CDR2 YFSETQ. The CDR3 sequence is 13 residues long. CDR3 region: CASSLEGTEQAEF. The CDR3 DNA sequence: TGCGCCAGCAGCTTGGAAGGGACAGAACAAGCCGAGTTC.

CDR3 nucleotides: TGTGCCAGCAGTTTCGACAGGGGGTTTGGGTATGAGCAGTTCTTC. Its protein is CASSFDRGFGYEQFF. V usage is TRBV7-2 and J usage is TRBJ2-1; 9 positions agree with TRBD1. This CDR3 is built from 15 residues. V lost 6 bases and J lost 8; bases outside the gene matches: 11. Germline CDR1 is SGHTA and CDR2 is FQGNSA.

The genes are TRBV11-2 and TRBJ1-1, with a tentative D call TRBD1 (6 bases). V was clipped by 3 bases and J by 2 bases, with 10 bases between them. The CDR3 consists of 14 residues. Germline assignment: CDR1 SGHAT and CDR2 FQNNGV. The CDR3 sequence is CASSFQGINTEAFF. The CDR3 bases are TGTGCCAGCAGCTTTCAGGGGATTAACACTGAAGCTTTCTTT. The entire variable domain, with the rest obtained from reference TRBV11-2 and TRBJ1-1, is as follows: EAGVAQSPRYKIIEKRQSVAFWCNPISGHATLYWYQQILGQGPKLLIQFQNNGVVDDSQLPKDRFSAERLKGVDSTLKIQPAKLEDSAVYLCASSFQGINTEAFFGQGTRLTVV.

In this sample, this clone turned up once. This rearrangement joins TRBV6-1 to TRBJ1-2; D not certain. There are 15 residues in the CDR3. The germline V gene encodes CDR1 MNHNS and CDR2 SASEGT. Deletions cut 7 bases from V and 4 bases from J, with 19 bases between. The CDR3 loop reads CASILAAGLGYGYTF. The CDR3, as DNA: TGTGCCAGCATTCTAGCGGCAGGTTTGGGCTATGGCTACACCTTC.

This chain links TRBV4-1 with TRBJ2-7, with 7 bases fitting TRBD2. The germline V gene has CDR1 MGHRA and CDR2 YSYEKL. V dropped 0 bases and J dropped 2; count of bases not matched to a gene: 10. The CDR3 spans 17 residues. DNA for the CDR3: TGCGCCAGCAGCCAAGAGGGGACTAAGCCTCTTACCTACGAGCAGTACTTC. Encoded protein: CASSQEGTKPLTYEQYF.

The chain employs TRBV10-3 and TRBJ2-1; 8 bases are shared with TRBD2. The V gene's germline CDR1 is ENHRY and CDR2 SYGVKD. The CDR3 length is 13 residues. The ends lost 6 bases at V and 6 bases at J; junction bases unmatched: 4. The CDR3 DNA is TGTGCCATCAGAGCGGGGGCCTCCAATGAGCAGTTCTTC. Protein product: CAIRAGASNEQFF.

In this sample, this clone turned up a few times. The V and J genes are TRBV5-1 and TRBJ2-7; D might be TRBD1 (6 bases). The CDR3 is made up of 13 amino acids. CDR1 SGHRS and CDR2 YFSETQ come from the germline V gene. Trimming removed 4 bases from V and 1 base from J, with 9 bases in between. The CDR3 loop is CASSPGQSYEQYF. The CDR3 nucleotides are TGCGCCAGCAGCCCCGGACAGTCCTACGAGCAGTACTTC.

V is TRBV9 and J is TRBJ2-2; TRBD2 might be the D (5 bases). Looked up from germline, CDR1 is SGDLS and CDR2 is YYNGEE. Trimming stripped 0 bases from V and 6 bases from J, with 12 bases between. The CDR3 consists of 15 residues. The CDR3 loop is CASSVAFGVPGELFF. The CDR3 region has the DNA TGTGCCAGCAGCGTAGCATTCGGGGTCCCCGGGGAGCTGTTTTTT.

The V and J genes are TRBV18 and TRBJ1-4; the D is unclear. The V gene lost 4 bases and the J gene lost 3 bases, with 12 bases spanning the gap. Germline CDR1 KGHSH, CDR2 LQKENI. The CDR3 sequence is 15 residues long. CDR3 in DNA: TGTGCCAGCTCACAAGTTCCCGGGTCTAATGAAAAACTGTTTTTT. Amino acid sequence: CASSQVPGSNEKLFF.

V is TRBV5-4 and J is TRBJ1-1, with TRBD1 matching 12 bases. The V gene end was trimmed by 4 bases and the J gene end by 3 bases; junction bases not matched to a gene: 10. CDR1 SGHNT and CDR2 YYREEE come from the germline V gene (reference sequence). CDR3 length: 17 amino acids. This CDR3 is CASSPTGTGGMDTEAFF. CDR3 coding DNA: TGTGCCAGCAGCCCCACCGGGACAGGGGGCATGGACACTGAAGCTTTCTTT.

The rearrangement uses TRBV20-1 and TRBJ2-7; D ambiguous. Trimming cost V 3 bases and J 4 bases, with 7 bases left between them. Germline V gives CDR1 DFQATT, CDR2 SNEGSKA (reference sequence). CDR3 length: 11 residues. In DNA form, the CDR3 reads TGCAGTGCTAGTGCTAGTTACGAGCAGTACTTC. Protein: CSASASYEQYF.

The chain combines TRBV25-1 with TRBJ2-2, with a weak D call TRBD1 (6 bases). Between the trimmed V and J ends, which lost 6 bases and 3 bases, there was a span of 20 bases. The CDR3 length is 17 residues. Per germline, CDR1 MGHDK and CDR2 SYGVNS. CDR3 sequence: CASRGGQYTPDTGELFF. In DNA form, the CDR3 reads TGTGCCAGCAGAGGAGGACAGTATACTCCGGACACCGGGGAGCTGTTTTTT. The variable domain in full, completed from reference TRBV25-1 and TRBJ2-2, reads EADIYQTPRYLVIGTGKKITLECSQTMGHDKMYWYQQDPGMELHLIHYSYGVNSTEKGDLSSESTVSRIRTEHFPLTLESARPSHTSQYLCASRGGQYTPDTGELFFGEGSRLTVL.

The chain employs TRBV5-1 and TRBJ1-4; D is possibly TRBD1 (5 bases). This CDR3 has 16 residues. The ends were cut back, 4 bases at V and 3 bases at J, with 16 bases in the middle. Germline V gives CDR1 SGHRS, CDR2 YFSETQ. The CDR3, as DNA: TGCGCCAGCAGCGCGGCCCCTCAGGGCGCTAATGAAAAACTGTTTTTT. Encoded protein: CASSAAPQGANEKLFF.

The J gene is TRBJ2-3, the V gene TRBV5-1; weak D call: TRBD1 (5 bases). Germline lookup yields CDR1 SGHRS and CDR2 YFSETQ. This CDR3 spans 16 amino acids. Trimming pared 0 bases from V and 5 bases from J, leaving 16 bases between. The CDR3 loop reads CASSLGGLFTGDTQYF. In DNA form, the CDR3 reads TGCGCCAGCAGCTTGGGGGGCCTATTCACCGGAGATACGCAGTATTTT.

This clone appeared a few times. V gene TRBV4-1 combines with J gene TRBJ1-6; 9 positions match TRBD1. Germline CDR1 reads MGHRA; CDR2 reads YSYEKL. The CDR3 is 15 amino acids. V was clipped by 0 bases and J by 10 bases; unmatched bases: 4. The chain's CDR3 is CASSQERQGGSPLHF. The CDR3 coding sequence is TGCGCCAGCAGCCAAGAACGACAGGGGGGATCACCCCTCCACTTT.

The chain has TRBV5-1 and TRBJ2-1, with a weak D call TRBD1 (7 bases). The CDR3 is made up of 15 amino acids. Germline CDR1 SGHRS, CDR2 YFSETQ. With 7 bases removed from V and 7 bases from J, the gap between germline ends came to 21 bases. The CDR3: CASVGDSGGFNEQFF. For the CDR3, the DNA is TGCGCCAGCGTAGGGGACAGTGGGGGGTTTAATGAGCAGTTCTTC.

CDR3 sequence (DNA): TGTGCCAGCAACTCTTTTCCGTCACCCCTCCACTTT. This codes for CASNSFPSPLHF. The V gene is TRBV5-6, the J gene TRBJ1-6, with no clear D. Trimming left V 6 bases short and J 10 bases short, with 11 bases between. This CDR3 has 12 amino acids. Germline V gives CDR1 SGHDT, CDR2 YYEEEE.

The gene calls are TRBV19 and TRBJ2-1; D is possibly TRBD2 (6 bases). This CDR3 is 17 amino acids long. V was trimmed by 3 bases and J by 8 bases, leaving 23 bases between them. The V gene's germline CDR1 is LNHDA and CDR2 SQIVND (reference sequence). The CDR3 DNA is TGTGCCAGTAGTATTGGATGGGGCGGGGAGAGGTCGTATGAGCAGTTCTTC. Translation gives CASSIGWGGERSYEQFF.

The rearrangement joins TRBV27 to TRBJ1-2; weak D call: TRBD1 (5 bases). V dropped 5 bases and J dropped 5 bases, with 15 bases sitting between them. The CDR3 is 14 residues long. Germline V CDR1 and CDR2: MNHEY, SMNVEV (reference sequence). CDR3 bases: TGTGCCAGCAGTCCTCGCGGGACGGATTATGGCTACACCTTC. Encoded protein: CASSPRGTDYGYTF.

This chain joins TRBV4-1 and TRBJ1-2, with TRBD1 as a possible D gene (5 bases). There are 13 residues in the CDR3. Germline V gene sequence: CDR1 MGHRA, CDR2 YSYEKL. The ends were cut back, 1 base at V and 7 bases at J, with 10 bases in the middle. The CDR3 sequence is CASSQVGGAGYTF. CDR3 bases: TGCGCCAGCAGCCAAGTGGGAGGGGCTGGCTACACCTTC.